This T cell receptor (beta chain) was found in a study of blood T cells in healthy people across ages. Each sample yielded at least 5 micrograms of PBMC total RNA. The CDR3 has 15 residues. V was clipped by 2 bases and J by 4 bases, with 15 bases between them. Germline loops: CDR1 MNHEY, CDR2 SMNVEV (reference sequence). The sample holds many counts of this clonotype. With a J-beta primer mix and a sample-barcoded 5' primer, a second PCR ran about 7 to 12 cycles. Using its own MiXCR run on the 5' RACE reads, TCRdb lists one record per CDR3 protein. The table has 1.5 million to 2 million distinct CDR3 sequences, approximately 39% seen once.

This chain joins TRBV27 and TRBJ2-7; tentatively, D is TRBD2 (7 bases). This clonotype originated in a human donor in good health. The sequenced material came from blood. The CDR3 DNA follows: TGTGCCAGCAGTTTAGGTGGGGGGGCGCGATACGAGCAGTACTTC. Residues: CASSLGGGARYEQYF.